The rows below give T cell receptor beta chains drawn from one sample of a study of CD4 T cells in relation to SARS-CoV-2 and coronaviruses. Which antigens these TCRs recognize remains unknown. TCRdb's copy holds only in-frame clones and misses some; the assay was immunoSEQ multiplex PCR. The data show some 44,000 clones, with over 70% seen just once and more than 1.4% held by the top ten. Material for sequencing was naive CD4+ T cells from PBMCs, cultured in vitro. These receptors were collected from an adult with COVID-19. The CDR3 runs from the conserved cysteine through the conserved F or W. A D gene is named only where the DNA matches it firmly. Clone size is given for some rows only: seen once, a few or many times, or a class if the clone is expanded.

TRBV18	TRBJ2-1	15	-	TRBD2	TGTGCCAGCTCACCACCCGGGAGGGCCAAAGATGAGCAGTTCTTC	CASSPPGRAKDEQFF
TRBV2	TRBJ1-3	13	once	-	TGTGCCACCTCGACAGGTCCGGGAAACACCATATATTTT	CATSTGPGNTIYF
TRBV27	TRBJ2-5	14	-	TRBD1	TGTGCCAGCAGTTTAGACAGGGGGTGGGAGACCCAGTACTTC	CASSLDRGWETQYF
TRBV28	TRBJ2-7	14	-	-	TGTGCCAGCAGTTTACTTGGGACGGTCTACGAGCAGTACTTC	CASSLLGTVYEQYF
TRBV6-5	TRBJ2-3	14	-	-	TGTGCCAGCAGTTACTCGAAGGGAAGCGATACGCAGTATTTT	CASSYSKGSDTQYF
TRBV18	TRBJ2-3	13	-	-	TGTGCCAGTTCCCCCACGAGAATAGATACGCAGTATTTT	CASSPTRIDTQYF
TRBV5-4	TRBJ1-5	19	-	TRBD1	TGTGCCAGCAGCTTGGTTCCAGGACAGGGCGAAAATAGCAATCAGCCCCAGCATTTT	CASSLVPGQGENSNQPQHF
TRBV28	TRBJ2-7	13	once	TRBD2	TGTGCCAGCAGGGGCGGGGGTTCCTACGAGCAGTACTTC	CASRGGGSYEQYF
TRBV10-3	TRBJ2-7	14	-	-	TGTGCCATCAGTGAGTTAGCGGTAACCTACGAGCAGTACTTC	CAISELAVTYEQYF
TRBV28	TRBJ1-5	16	-	-	TGTGCCAGCAGTTTAACAGGGACGAGTCGCAATCAGCCCCAGCATTTT	CASSLTGTSRNQPQHF
TRBV28	TRBJ1-2	14	-	-	TGTGCCAGCAGTTTTTCCATCCCGCCCTATGGCTACACCTTC	CASSFSIPPYGYTF
TRBV2	TRBJ2-7	16	-	-	TGTGCCAGCAGTCTCTTGGGGGGTAGCGTCTCCTACGAGCAGTACTTC	CASSLLGGSVSYEQYF
TRBV9	TRBJ2-5	14	-	TRBD2	TGTGCCAGCAGCGTAGACGAGGGAGGGCCGACCCAGTACTTC	CASSVDEGGPTQYF
TRBV7-3	TRBJ2-3	14	-	-	TGTGCCAGCAGCTCCGGGACCCCCCATGCGACGCAGTATTTT	CASSSGTPHATQYF
TRBV5-5	TRBJ1-6	15	-	-	TGTGCCAGTCAGGGTTCAGCCCTTAATAATTCACCCCTCCACTTT	CASQGSALNNSPLHF
TRBV28	TRBJ2-1	15	-	-	TGTGCCAGCAGTCCCCCAGGTTACTTATACAATGAGCAGTTCTTC	CASSPPGYLYNEQFF
TRBV2	TRBJ2-4	13	-	-	TGTGCCAGCAGTACAGGGCAGACGGACATTCAGTACTTC	CASSTGQTDIQYF
TRBV7-2	TRBJ1-1	14	-	TRBD1	TGTGCCAGCAGCTTGCAGGGGGGGGACACTGAAGCTTTCTTT	CASSLQGGDTEAFF
TRBV5-1	TRBJ2-6	17	-	-	TGCGCCAGCAGCCGAGGCTCCCAGGGGCGGAGGGCCAACGTCCTGACTTTC	CASSRGSQGRRANVLTF
TRBV5-1	TRBJ1-2	12	few	-	TGCGCCAGCAGTGGGGGCAACTATGGCTACACCTTC	CASSGGNYGYTF
TRBV18	TRBJ2-2	16	-	TRBD2	TGTGCCAGCTCACCAATGGTAGCGGGAAACACCGGGGAGCTGTTTTTT	CASSPMVAGNTGELFF
TRBV10-3	TRBJ1-1	15	-	-	TGTGCCATCAGTGGATGGCAGGGGAAGAACACTGAAGCTTTCTTT	CAISGWQGKNTEAFF
TRBV29-1	TRBJ2-7	12	-	-	TGCAGCGTTGAAGACCAGGGCTACGAGCAGTACTTC	CSVEDQGYEQYF
TRBV10-3	TRBJ2-7	15	-	TRBD1	TGTGCCATCAGTGACAGCCACGACAGGGGAGGAGGGCAGTACTTC	CAISDSHDRGGGQYF
TRBV29-1	TRBJ1-5	12	-	-	TGCAGCGTTGAGGGCCCCAATCAGCCCCAGCATTTT	CSVEGPNQPQHF
TRBV7-6	TRBJ1-4	15	-	TRBD1	TGTGCCAGCAGCCAACGACAGGGGACTAATGAAAAACTGTTTTTT	CASSQRQGTNEKLFF
TRBV2	TRBJ1-2	13	-	-	TGTGCCAGCAGCGCTGACAGGTCCTATGGCTACACCTTC	CASSADRSYGYTF
TRBV7-9	TRBJ2-1	16	-	TRBD1	TGTGCCAGCAGCTTGACCTCGGGACAGTCCTACAATGAGCAGTTCTTC	CASSLTSGQSYNEQFF
TRBV5-1	TRBJ2-2	18	-	-	TGCGCCAGCAGCTCTAATTTAGGGGTGAGGGGCCGCACCGGGGAGCTGTTTTTT	CASSSNLGVRGRTGELFF
TRBV3-1/TRBV3-2	TRBJ2-5	15	-	-	TGTGCCAGCAGCCAAGATTTGGGCCTTCAAGAGACCCAGTACTTC	CASSQDLGLQETQYF
TRBV6-5	TRBJ1-1	14	-	-	TGTGCCAGCAGTACCAAGACAAGTTCCACTGAAGCTTTCTTT	CASSTKTSSTEAFF
TRBV5-8	TRBJ2-1	14	-	-	TGTGCCAGCAGCGGTCGGGATCTTAACAATGAGCAGTTCTTC	CASSGRDLNNEQFF
TRBV7-3	TRBJ2-1	17	-	TRBD2	TGTGCCAGCAGCCCCATTGGACTAGCGGGAGGGCTTGACGAGCAGTTCTTC	CASSPIGLAGGLDEQFF
TRBV14	TRBJ2-5	14	once	-	TGTGCCAGCAGCCCCAGCATCAGGGTTGAGACCCAGTACTTC	CASSPSIRVETQYF
TRBV2	TRBJ2-7	14	-	TRBD1	TGTGCCAGCAGTTATGGCAGGGGGCGCGTCGAGCAGTACTTC	CASSYGRGRVEQYF
TRBV4-1	TRBJ1-1	18	-	TRBD1	TGCGCCAGCAGCCAAGACCCCCGACAGGGGAAGGGTAAAACTGAAGCTTTCTTT	CASSQDPRQGKGKTEAFF
TRBV18	TRBJ2-3	13	-	-	TGTGCCAGCTCTTTCAGGGTGGCAGATACGCAGTATTTT	CASSFRVADTQYF
TRBV28	TRBJ2-5	15	-	TRBD2	TGTGCCAGCACTTCTGGAGGCGGGAGGAGAAAGACCCAGTACTTC	CASTSGGGRRKTQYF
TRBV28	TRBJ2-3	15	-	TRBD2	TGTGCCAGCAGTTTATACGGGAGGAGGACAGATACGCAGTATTTT	CASSLYGRRTDTQYF